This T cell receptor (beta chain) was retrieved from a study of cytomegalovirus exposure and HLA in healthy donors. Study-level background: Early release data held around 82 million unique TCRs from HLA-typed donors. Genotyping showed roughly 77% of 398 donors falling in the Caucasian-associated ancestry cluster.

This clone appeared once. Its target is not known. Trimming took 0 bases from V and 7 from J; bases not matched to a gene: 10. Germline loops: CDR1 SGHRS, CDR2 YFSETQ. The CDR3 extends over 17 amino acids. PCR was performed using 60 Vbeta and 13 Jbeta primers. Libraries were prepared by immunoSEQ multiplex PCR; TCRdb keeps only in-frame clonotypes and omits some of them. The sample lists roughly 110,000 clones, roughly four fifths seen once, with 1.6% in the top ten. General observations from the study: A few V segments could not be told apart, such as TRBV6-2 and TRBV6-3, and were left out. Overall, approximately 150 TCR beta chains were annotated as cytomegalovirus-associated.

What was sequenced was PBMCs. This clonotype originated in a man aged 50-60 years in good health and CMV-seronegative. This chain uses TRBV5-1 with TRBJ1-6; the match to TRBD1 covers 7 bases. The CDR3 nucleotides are TGCGCCAGCAGCTTGGCCGTTCTGACAGGGCGGAATTCACCCCTCCACTTT. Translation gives CASSLAVLTGRNSPLHF.